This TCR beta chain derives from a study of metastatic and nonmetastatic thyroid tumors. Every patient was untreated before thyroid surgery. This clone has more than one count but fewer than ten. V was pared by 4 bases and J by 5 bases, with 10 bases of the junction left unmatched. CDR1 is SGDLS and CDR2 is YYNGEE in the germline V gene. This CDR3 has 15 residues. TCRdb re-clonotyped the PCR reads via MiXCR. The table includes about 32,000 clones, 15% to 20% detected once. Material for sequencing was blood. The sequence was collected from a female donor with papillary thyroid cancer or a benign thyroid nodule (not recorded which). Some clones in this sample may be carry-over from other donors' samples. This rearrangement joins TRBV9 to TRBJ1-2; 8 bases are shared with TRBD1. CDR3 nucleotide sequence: TGTGCCAGCAGCCCTCAAGGGACAGGAGTTTATGGCTACACCTTC. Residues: CASSPQGTGVYGYTF.